This TCR beta chain was retrieved from a study of CD8+ T cells in alopecia areata. Across the study: Treated patients' severity was scored by percentage of affected scalp area. Overall study findings and caveats: Lesional scalp displayed greater clonality than normal scalp, most notably in alopecia totalis/universalis. In blood and scalp, many expanded lesional clones persisted during tofacitinib.

Regarding this clone: No antigen is known for it.

The CDR3 extends over 11 amino acids. The V end was cut by 1 base, the J end by 11 bases, with 10 bases between. Germline CDR1 reads SQVTM; CDR2 reads ANQGSEA. Documented treatment: oral pan-JAK inhibitor, 5-10 mg twice daily. Researchers gathered lesional scalp punch biopsies and peripheral blood from patients with alopecia areata. The authors extracted RNA and reverse transcribed it into cDNA as the sequencing template. Clones were read by immunoSEQ multiplex PCR, and TCRdb kept only the in-frame ones, dropping some. The profile shows about 76,000 clones, over 25% of them singletons. The sequence was collected from a human donor with alopecia areata. Sequencing used CD8+ T cells sorted from blood, obtained at week 4, from a patient treated with tofacitinib. The rearrangement joins TRBV29-1 to TRBJ2-3; TRBD2 might be the D (7 bases). CDR3 loop: CSVEGGGQQYF. In DNA, the CDR3 is TGCAGCGTTGAAGGGGGGGGCCAGCAGTATTTT.